This TCR beta chain was captured in a study of cytomegalovirus exposure and HLA in healthy donors. Whole-study results and caveats: For TCR beta chains, V- and J-gene trimming was later linked to a missense DCLRE1C variant.

This CDR3 spans 18 amino acids. Trimming took 4 bases from V and 3 from J; bases not matched to a gene: 9. Looked up from germline, CDR1 is MDHEN and CDR2 is SYDVKM. This clone has a handful of counts. Its antigen is unidentified. The PCR used 60 Vbeta and 13 Jbeta primers. Some clones are missing from TCRdb's copy, which holds only in-frame ones; the method was immunoSEQ multiplex PCR. The sample lists around 250,000 clones, about 86% occurring once. Donors had nominal health at sampling but likely had unrecorded immune exposures. This clonotype originated in a woman in her fifties or sixties in good health and CMV-seropositive. Sequenced: PBMCs. This rearrangement joins TRBV28 to TRBJ2-2; 12 nucleotides match TRBD2. CDR3 coding DNA: TGTGCCAGCAGTTCAGGAGGACTAGCGGGATTTTACACCGGGGAGCTGTTTTTT. Amino acid sequence: CASSSGGLAGFYTGELFF.